These T cell receptor beta chains were read from a single sample in a study of cytomegalovirus exposure and HLA in healthy donors. Profiling relied on immunoSEQ multiplex PCR, and the TCRdb table lists in-frame clones only, not all of them. The sample lists just under 75,000 clones; about 93% were seen once. Sequenced input: PBMCs. The receptor set was obtained from a woman aged 18 to 35 in good health and CMV-seropositive. The CDR3 runs from the conserved cysteine through the conserved F or W. The D gene is left open where the match is weak. The size field is filled for only some rows; it gives once, few, many or a size class.

j_gene,abundance,d_gene,v_gene,CDR3aa,CDR3nt
TRBJ1-2,-,TRBD1,TRBV7-6,CASSPTQGALKYGYTF,TGTGCCAGCAGCCCAACCCAGGGGGCCCTGAAATATGGCTACACCTTC
TRBJ2-3,-,-,TRBV5-4,CASSSGGLITDTQYF,TGTGCCAGCAGCTCGGGTGGACTAATCACAGATACGCAGTATTTT
TRBJ1-2,few,TRBD1,TRBV6-1,CASSQGASYGYTF,TGTGCCAGCAGCCAGGGGGCCAGCTATGGCTACACCTTC
TRBJ1-2,-,TRBD1,TRBV19,CASTPGGLDYGYTF,TGTGCCAGTACCCCAGGGGGTCTGGACTATGGCTACACCTTC
TRBJ1-2,-,-,TRBV28,CASSLVGSGGYTF,TGTGCCAGCAGTTTGGTGGGCTCAGGTGGCTACACCTTC
TRBJ2-1,-,TRBD2,TRBV27,CASSLGLAGVDEQFF,TGTGCCAGCAGCTTGGGACTAGCGGGAGTTGATGAGCAGTTCTTC
TRBJ2-2,once,TRBD2,TRBV7-2,CASSLAAGVVGELFF,TGTGCCAGCAGCTTAGCGGCGGGAGTGGTCGGGGAGCTGTTTTTT
TRBJ1-2,-,-,TRBV5-6,CASTLQGYGYTF,TGTGCCAGCACCCTTCAGGGGTATGGCTACACCTTC
TRBJ2-2,-,-,TRBV4-3,CASRNHMNTGELFF,TGCGCCAGCAGAAATCACATGAACACCGGGGAGCTGTTTTTT
TRBJ1-6,-,TRBD1,TRBV19,CASSGRTGNSPLHF,TGTGCCAGTAGCGGGAGGACAGGGAATTCACCCCTCCACTTT
TRBJ1-1,-,-,TRBV19,CASSISLGSWSSDTEAFF,TGTGCCAGTAGTATTTCGTTGGGGAGTTGGTCTTCGGACACTGAAGCTTTCTTT
TRBJ1-6,once,-,TRBV2,CASSEFVTSGF,TGTGCCAGCAGTGAATTTGTCACATCGGGCTTT
TRBJ1-2,-,-,TRBV28,CASSLGRGNYGYTF,TGTGCCAGCAGTTTAGGACGGGGAAACTATGGCTACACCTTC
TRBJ1-2,-,-,TRBV13,CASSPQGTNYGYTF,TGTGCCAGCAGCCCCCAGGGAACTAACTATGGCTACACCTTC
TRBJ2-1,-,TRBD2,TRBV11-3,CASAPGGGEFF,TGTGCCAGCGCCCCGGGGGGAGGGGAGTTCTTC
TRBJ1-1,-,-,TRBV7-2,CASSTLTGNTEAFF,TGTGCCAGCAGCACCTTGACAGGGAACACTGAAGCTTTCTTT
TRBJ1-2,-,TRBD1,TRBV11-2,CASRSDRGNYGYTF,TGTGCCAGCAGGTCCGACAGGGGGAACTATGGCTACACCTTC
TRBJ1-1,-,TRBD1,TRBV5-4,CASSRPDRFTEAFF,TGTGCCAGCAGCAGGCCGGACAGGTTCACTGAAGCTTTCTTT
TRBJ1-1,-,TRBD1,TRBV5-1,CASSLGTGKTEAFF,TGCGCCAGCAGCTTGGGGACAGGGAAGACTGAAGCTTTCTTT
TRBJ2-5,-,-,TRBV7-8,CASSLTDYQETQYF,TGTGCCAGCAGCCTAACGGACTACCAAGAGACCCAGTACTTC
TRBJ2-3,-,TRBD1,TRBV4-1,CASSQEWTGHGTDTQYF,TGCGCCAGCAGCCAAGAATGGACAGGGCATGGCACAGATACGCAGTATTTT
TRBJ2-1,-,-,TRBV7-6,CASSLTGLGRGEQFF,TGTGCCAGCAGCCTAACAGGGCTGGGTCGGGGTGAGCAGTTCTTC
TRBJ1-3,-,TRBD1,TRBV5-1,CASSRTGVPRFSGNTIYF,TGCGCCAGCAGCCGGACAGGGGTCCCTCGCTTCTCTGGAAACACCATATATTTT
TRBJ2-4,once,-,TRBV30,CAWSNNNIKNIQYF,TGTGCCTGGAGTAACAATAACATCAAAAACATTCAGTACTTC
TRBJ2-5,-,TRBD1,TRBV18,CASSPDRAKWNF,TGTGCCAGCTCACCTGACAGGGCTAAGTGGAACTTC
TRBJ2-2,-,-,TRBV5-6,CASSGLAAGGTGELFF,TGTGCCAGCAGCGGATTGGCGGCAGGGGGGACCGGGGAGCTGTTTTTT